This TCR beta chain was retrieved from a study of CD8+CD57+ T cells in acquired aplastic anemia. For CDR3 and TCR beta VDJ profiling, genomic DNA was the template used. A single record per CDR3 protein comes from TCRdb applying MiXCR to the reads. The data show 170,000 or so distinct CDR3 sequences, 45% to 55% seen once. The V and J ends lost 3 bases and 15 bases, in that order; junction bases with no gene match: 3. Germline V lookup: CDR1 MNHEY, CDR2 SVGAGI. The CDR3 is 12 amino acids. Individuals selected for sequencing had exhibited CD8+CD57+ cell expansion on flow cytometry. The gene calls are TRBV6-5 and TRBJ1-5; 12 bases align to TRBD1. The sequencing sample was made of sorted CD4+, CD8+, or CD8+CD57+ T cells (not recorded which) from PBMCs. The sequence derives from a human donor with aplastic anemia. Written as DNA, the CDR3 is TGTGCCAGCAGTTATTGGGACAGGGGGCCGCATTTT. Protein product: CASSYWDRGPHF.